This T cell receptor beta chain was recovered during a study of cytomegalovirus exposure and HLA in healthy donors. The junction had 10 bases not matched to a gene; V was cut back by 10 bases and J by 5 bases. Looked up from germline, CDR1 is SNHLY and CDR2 is FYNNEI. The CDR3 is 13 residues long. PCR employed 60 Vbeta and 13 Jbeta primers. The table came from immunoSEQ multiplex PCR; TCRdb's copy has only in-frame clones and leaves some out. The repertoire holds 85,000 to 120,000 clones, with around 85% as singletons. As regards this clone: As yet, its antigen is unknown. The same CDR3 is also encoded by other DNA sequences in this sample.

Overall study findings and caveats: The HLA-A and HLA-B alleles of most subjects were reportedly predicted accurately from TCR beta sequences. At a 0.05 false discovery rate, a later analysis found 16,951 TCR beta sequences to be associated with HLA alleles. A later analysis appeared to link common viral pathogens to several of the most significant clusters. The records held CMV serostatus as the only immune exposure information.

The receptor was derived from a man between 60 and 75 years old in good health and CMV-seronegative. The genes are TRBV2 and TRBJ2-5; TRBD1 matches 7 bases. Sequences were obtained from PBMCs. CDR3 nucleotide sequence: TGTGCCACCATGACAGGGAAGTGGGAGACCCAGTACTTC. As protein: CATMTGKWETQYF.